This entry features one TCR beta chain sequence. This clonotype was seen more than once but under ten times. Its antigen remains undetermined. Nothing much larger sits one base from this clone, and base qualities are not available. The germline V gene provides CDR1 SGHRS and CDR2 YFSETQ. Reading from cysteine to phenylalanine, the CDR3 counts 12 amino acids. The CDR3 DNA has 36 bases and is translated from base 1. V and J are truncated by 3 bases and 8 bases respectively, leaving an intervening sequence of 11 bases. The sample was run on an Illumina HiSeq 2500. Quantitative 5'-RACE with molecular barcodes was used to prepare TCR beta libraries. In the paper's pipeline: Disease-linked TCR variants were identified with a new computational method built on a probabilistic model of VDJ rearrangement. TCRdb reprocessing: public reads trimmed at Q25 with fastp, clones called with MiXCR, in-frame beta chains kept. Here each entry gathers all rows of one CDR3 protein and keeps the most common genes and DNA. The V and J calls reflect TCRdb's pipeline rather than the authors' work. The sample table holds approximately 550,000 distinct CDR3 sequences, of which 9.5% to 15% were seen once. The top ten hold around 7% of the sample.

This entry comes from a study of CD8 T cells in ankylosing spondylitis (dated by TCRdb to about 2017). In terms of the full investigation: The study set out to find disease-linked TCR variants by profiling T cell receptor beta repertoires in ankylosing spondylitis patients and healthy donors. In total, the full study cohort was made up of over a hundred healthy donors and 25 or so ankylosing spondylitis patients. Peripheral blood was sampled, and synovial fluid was additionally collected from ankylosing spondylitis patients. What the work shows at the level of the full study, not this receptor alone: Some TCR beta motif variants had previously been reported in synovial fluid and blood of reactive arthritis patients, which suggested common disease-initiation mechanisms. The disease-linked clones showed a CD8+ phenotype and occurred at relatively low frequencies in peripheral blood. Significant enrichment of the disease-linked clones was reported in matched synovial fluid samples from ankylosing spondylitis patients. Blood from ankylosing spondylitis patients appeared to be characterized by a TCR beta motif made up of seven or eight highly homologous amino acid variants.

The sample taken for sequencing was blood, either unsorted or a sorted T cell fraction (not recorded which). This TCR was recovered from a male donor with ankylosing spondylitis. The V and J segments used are TRBV5-1 and TRBJ1-2; matching of 5 bases hints at TRBD1 as the D gene. The CDR3 protein sequence reads: CASSSGTGGYTF. At the DNA level, the sequence is TGCGCCAGCAGCTCGGGGACGGGCGGCTACACCTTC.